Each of the 25 T cell receptor beta chains below was sequenced from the same sample in a study of blood T cell repertoires in COVID-19 (dated by TCRdb to about 2020). Library generation was performed with the immunoSEQ multiplex PCR assay. In TCRdb, the immuneACCESS table is reduced to in-frame sequences with V and J assigned. These tables do not hold every clone; where another copy was compared, an unresolved V gene accounts for under half, and the others remain unexplained. Counted in this sample were some 210,000 clones; 81% of them appeared once. The top ten hold about a tenth of the sample. The sample comprised PBMCs or T cells enriched from blood (not recorded which). The source is a man aged 40-49 years who had recovered from COVID-19.

This clone appeared a few times. V is TRBV7-9 and J is TRBJ2-2, with a tentative D call TRBD1 (5 bases). The CDR3 has 15 amino acids. Germline V gene data show CDR1 as SEHNR and CDR2 as FQNEAQ (reference sequence). Trimming removed 5 bases from V and 5 bases from J, with 15 bases in between. The DNA of the CDR3 is TGTGCCAGCAGCCGGACCAGGGTTGGGACCGGGGAGCTGTTTTTT. Translation: CASSRTRVGTGELFF.

This chain links TRBV11-2 with TRBJ2-1; 7 bases line up with TRBD2. J gave up 4 bases and V 5 bases, and 8 bases lay outside the gene matches. The CDR3 loop spans 15 amino acids. CDR1 and CDR2 (germline): SGHAT, FQNNGV. As DNA, the CDR3 is TGTGCCAGCAGCAAGGGACTATCAGGGTACAATGAGCAGTTCTTC. It is translated as CASSKGLSGYNEQFF.

This clone was detected ten times or more. Written as DNA, the CDR3 is TGTGCCAGCAGCCCGGGACTGACCAATTCACCCCTCCACTTT. As protein: CASSPGLTNSPLHF. This chain uses TRBV27 with TRBJ1-6; a possible D gene is TRBD1 (5 bases). V lost 6 bases and J 7 bases, leaving 13 bases between the germline ends. The CDR3 is made up of 14 amino acids. Germline CDR1 reads MNHEY; CDR2 reads SMNVEV (reference sequence).

This clone was observed a few times. Other DNA variants within this sample encode the same CDR3. This chain joins TRBV7-2 and TRBJ2-2; no definite D call. V lost 4 bases and J lost 5, with 5 bases in between. The germline V gene encodes CDR1 SGHTA and CDR2 FQGNSA. The CDR3 runs 12 residues. CDR3 protein: CASSSRTGELFF. CDR3 bases: TGTGCCAGCAGCTCGAGGACCGGGGAGCTGTTTTTT.

The V gene is TRBV5-1, the J gene TRBJ2-5; TRBD1 matches 9 bases. There are 15 residues in the CDR3. The V segment lost 4 bases and the J segment 4 bases; nucleotides outside the gene matches: 8. In germline, CDR1 is SGHRS, CDR2 YFSETQ. This CDR3 reads CASSAGTGRRETQYF. CDR3 in DNA: TGCGCCAGCAGCGCCGGGACAGGGCGGCGAGAGACCCAGTACTTC.

This clone appeared once. The V gene is TRBV7-2, the J gene TRBJ2-1; a possible D gene is TRBD1 (6 bases). This CDR3 contains 14 residues. The germline V and J ends were trimmed by 1 base and 5 bases, with 9 bases remaining between them. The V gene's germline CDR1 is SGHTA and CDR2 FQGNSA. The CDR3 nucleotides are TGTGCCAGCAGCTTAGTCCGGGACAACAATGAGCAGTTCTTC. Translating gives CASSLVRDNNEQFF.

This clone has a handful of counts. The chain uses TRBV10-1 and TRBJ2-1, with D perhaps matching TRBD1 (6 bases). With 2 bases removed from V and 6 bases from J, the gap between germline ends came to 17 bases. The germline gives CDR1 WNHNN, CDR2 SYGVQD (reference sequence). The CDR3 has 16 amino acids. The CDR3 nucleotides are TGCGCCAGCAGTGAGGGGTTGTACAGGGAAGCCAATGAGCAGTTCTTC. The encoded protein is CASSEGLYREANEQFF.

This clone was counted between two and nine times. V and J are TRBV19 and TRBJ1-1; the D gene is possibly TRBD1 (5 bases). This CDR3 contains 14 residues. Trimming pared 3 bases from V and 1 base from J, leaving 9 bases between. The V gene's germline CDR1 is LNHDA and CDR2 SQIVND (reference sequence). The CDR3 coding sequence is TGTGCCAGTAGTATGCGGGGCAGGAACACTGAAGCTTTCTTT. This translates into CASSMRGRNTEAFF.

This chain links TRBV18 with TRBJ2-1; the match to TRBD2 covers 7 bases. The V gene's germline CDR1 is KGHSH and CDR2 LQKENI. J lost 5 bases, V lost 3 bases, and 7 bases had no gene match. The CDR3 has 15 residues. The CDR3 sequence: CASSPGLAAHNEQFF. The CDR3 bases are TGTGCCAGCTCACCGGGGCTAGCGGCACACAATGAGCAGTTCTTC.

CDR3 sequence: CASRDNNSPLHF. The DNA for the CDR3 is TGTGCCAGCCGGGACAACAATTCACCCCTCCACTTT. The gene calls are TRBV28 and TRBJ1-6; D possibly corresponds to TRBD1 (6 bases). Trimming pared 8 bases from V and 7 bases from J, leaving 9 bases between. The CDR3 covers 12 residues. Germline CDR1 MDHEN, CDR2 SYDVKM. Looking up the rest from reference TRBV28 and TRBJ1-6 gives the full variable domain: DVKVTQSSRYLVKRTGEKVFLECVQDMDHENMFWYRQDPGLGLRLIYFSYDVKMKEKGDIPEGYSVSREKKERFSLILESASTNQTSMYLCASRDNNSPLHFGNGTRLTVT.

V gene TRBV5-1 combines with J gene TRBJ1-1; the D is unclear. CDR3 length equals 14 residues. The germline V gene encodes CDR1 SGHRS and CDR2 YFSETQ. With 4 bases removed from V and 4 bases from J, the gap between germline ends came to 14 bases. CDR3 sequence (DNA): TGCGCCAGCAGCCCATTTGAGAGGGCCACTGAAGCTTTCTTT. Amino acid sequence: CASSPFERATEAFF.

This chain uses TRBV4-2 with TRBJ1-2; 7 nucleotides agree with TRBD1. This CDR3 contains 14 residues. Per germline, CDR1 LGHNA and CDR2 YNFKEQ. J gave up 4 bases and V 0 bases, and 2 bases lay outside the gene matches. CDR3 in amino acids: CASSQEGTAYGYTF. The CDR3 DNA follows: TGTGCCAGCAGCCAAGAAGGGACAGCCTATGGCTACACCTTC.

Within the sample, this clone is medium-sized. The rearrangement uses TRBV7-9 and TRBJ2-1, with TRBD2 as a possible D gene (7 bases). V was pared by 5 bases and J by 6 bases, with 17 bases between. In germline, CDR1 is SEHNR, CDR2 FQNEAQ (reference sequence). The CDR3 covers 15 residues. CDR3 sequence reads: CASSPRGGGPNEQFF. The CDR3 DNA follows: TGTGCCAGCAGCCCTAGAGGGGGGGGCCCCAATGAGCAGTTCTTC.

Only one count was recorded for this clone. The rearrangement links TRBV6-2 or TRBV6-3 to TRBJ2-1, with 16 nucleotides matching TRBD2. The germline V gene has CDR1 MNHEY and CDR2 SVGEGT. The CDR3 length is 19 residues. The J segment lost 3 bases and the V segment lost 4 bases, leaving 9 bases of the junction unmatched. CDR3 region: CASSSTPGTSGRDYNEQFF. The CDR3 DNA is TGTGCCAGCAGTTCAACCCCCGGGACTAGCGGGAGGGACTACAATGAGCAGTTCTTC.

The genes are TRBV18 and TRBJ2-1; a possible D gene is TRBD2 (6 bases). Germline CDR1 KGHSH, CDR2 LQKENI. Deletions cut 4 bases from V and 15 bases from J, with 22 bases between. There are 14 residues in the CDR3. The chain's CDR3 is CASSQNGDSPRVFF. The DNA for the CDR3 is TGTGCCAGCTCACAAAATGGGGACTCCCCGCGCGTGTTCTTC.

The V gene is TRBV2, the J gene TRBJ2-2; tentatively, D is TRBD2 (6 bases). Trimming removed 4 bases at V and 5 bases at J, with 11 bases between. This CDR3 comprises 14 residues. Germline assignment: CDR1 SNHLY and CDR2 FYNNEI. CDR3 coding DNA: TGTGCCAGCAGTGCGGGACTTCCTACCGGGGAGCTGTTTTTT. It encodes CASSAGLPTGELFF.

Regarding this clone: This sample includes further DNA sequences coding for the same CDR3. This rearrangement joins TRBV30 to TRBJ1-1; perhaps TRBD1 as D (5 bases). CDR1 is GTSNPN, CDR2 SVGIG, per germline (reference sequence). CDR3 length equals 13 residues. The V end was cut by 2 bases, the J end by 1 base, with 8 bases between. Written as DNA, the CDR3 is TGTGCCTGGAGTCGGCAGGGGAACACTGAAGCTTTCTTT. This translates into CAWSRQGNTEAFF.

The chain employs TRBV7-3 and TRBJ2-7; the match to TRBD1 covers 8 bases. This CDR3 contains 13 residues. Germline assignment: CDR1 SGHTA and CDR2 FQGTGA. V lost 5 bases to trimming and J lost 1 base; unmatched junction nucleotides: 1. The CDR3 DNA is TGTGCCAGCAGCCACAGGGGGTCCTACGAGCAGTACTTC. As protein: CASSHRGSYEQYF.

In DNA form, the CDR3 reads TGTGCCTGGAGTACCAGGGGATTGGGGGAAAAACTGTTTTTT. Translated: CAWSTRGLGEKLFF. The V gene is TRBV30, the J gene TRBJ1-4; the D gene is possibly TRBD1 (6 bases). Trimming removed 2 bases at V and 8 bases at J, with 15 bases between. Germline loops: CDR1 GTSNPN, CDR2 SVGIG (reference sequence). This CDR3 has 14 residues.

The CDR3 nucleotides are TGTGCCAGCAGTATTCAGACAGGGTCTAATGAAAAACTGTTTTTT. This gives the protein CASSIQTGSNEKLFF. The chain uses TRBV6-5 and TRBJ1-4; 7 bases agree with TRBD1. Germline V gene sequence: CDR1 MNHEY, CDR2 SVGAGI. V dropped 5 bases and J dropped 3; count of bases not matched to a gene: 6. The CDR3 has 15 residues.

A single count supports this clone. The chain combines TRBV3-1 (or the pseudogene TRBV3-2) with TRBJ1-2; D is possibly TRBD1 (6 bases). Germline CDR1 LGHDT, CDR2 YNNKEL (reference sequence). The CDR3 is 16 residues long. V dropped 4 bases and J dropped 4 bases, with 19 bases sitting between them. As DNA, the CDR3 is TGTGCCAGCAGCCGATTCAAGGGGGACGACGGCTATGGCTACACCTTC. It encodes CASSRFKGDDGYGYTF.

This chain uses TRBV18 with TRBJ1-5, with unresolved D. Germline V CDR1 and CDR2: KGHSH, LQKENI. The CDR3 is 13 residues long. Trimming left V 6 bases short and J 6 bases short, with 12 bases between. The DNA of the CDR3 is TGTGCCAGCTCTATTCAACAGATTCAGCCCCAGCATTTT. It codes for CASSIQQIQPQHF.

This chain links TRBV6-5 with TRBJ2-1; 7 positions match TRBD2. The V and J ends lost 7 bases and 0 bases, in that order; junction bases with no gene match: 3. Germline V gene lookup returns CDR1 MNHEY and CDR2 SVGAGI. This CDR3 has 14 residues. CDR3 protein: CASTRGSSYNEQFF. The CDR3, as DNA: TGTGCCAGCACGCGGGGGAGCTCCTACAATGAGCAGTTCTTC.

This rearrangement joins TRBV10-1 to TRBJ2-3; D perhaps matches TRBD2 (5 bases). From germline, CDR1 is WNHNN and CDR2 SYGVQD (reference sequence). The CDR3 length is 12 residues. CDR3 DNA: TGCGCGAGCGGCGGATCCACAGATACGCAGTATTTT. It is translated as CASGGSTDTQYF.

The gene calls are TRBV10-1 and TRBJ2-7; the D gene is possibly TRBD1 (5 bases). The CDR3 runs to 13 residues. V was shortened by 6 bases and J by 2 bases, with 11 bases between the two germline ends. CDR1 is WNHNN, CDR2 SYGVQD, per germline (reference sequence). CDR3 sequence reads: CASRRDRPYEQYF. CDR3 DNA sequence: TGCGCCAGCAGGAGAGACAGACCCTACGAGCAGTACTTC.